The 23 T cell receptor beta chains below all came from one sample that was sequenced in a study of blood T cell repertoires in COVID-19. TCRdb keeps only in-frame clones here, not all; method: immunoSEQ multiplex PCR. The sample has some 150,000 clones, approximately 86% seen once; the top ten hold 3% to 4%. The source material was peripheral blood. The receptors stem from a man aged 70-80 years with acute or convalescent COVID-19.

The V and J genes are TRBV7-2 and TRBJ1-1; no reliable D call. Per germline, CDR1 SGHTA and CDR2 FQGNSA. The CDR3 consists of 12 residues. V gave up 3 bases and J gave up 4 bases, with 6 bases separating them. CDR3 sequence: CASSFGSTEAFF. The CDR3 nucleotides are TGTGCCAGCAGCTTTGGGAGCACTGAAGCTTTCTTT.

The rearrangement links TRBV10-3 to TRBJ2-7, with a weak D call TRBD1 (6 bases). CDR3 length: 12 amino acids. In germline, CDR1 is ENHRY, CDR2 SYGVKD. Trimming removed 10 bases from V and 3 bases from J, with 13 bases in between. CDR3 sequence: CATRDMNYEQYF. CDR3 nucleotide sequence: TGTGCCACCCGGGACATGAACTACGAGCAGTACTTC.

The CDR3 reads CASSLSSGSNEQFF. The CDR3 DNA is TGTGCCAGCAGCTTGTCTAGCGGGAGCAATGAGCAGTTCTTC. This chain joins TRBV7-8 and TRBJ2-1; TRBD2 matches at 10 bases. V lost 3 bases and J lost 6; bases outside the gene matches: 2. Germline CDR1 is SGHVS and CDR2 is FQNEAQ. This CDR3 comprises 14 residues.

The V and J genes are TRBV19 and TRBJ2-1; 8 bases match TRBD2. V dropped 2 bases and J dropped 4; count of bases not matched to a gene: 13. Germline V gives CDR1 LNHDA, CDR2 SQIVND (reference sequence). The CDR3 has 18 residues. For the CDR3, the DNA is TGTGCCAGTAGTATACGGAAACTAGCGGACCAAGGTTACAATGAGCAGTTCTTC. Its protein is CASSIRKLADQGYNEQFF.

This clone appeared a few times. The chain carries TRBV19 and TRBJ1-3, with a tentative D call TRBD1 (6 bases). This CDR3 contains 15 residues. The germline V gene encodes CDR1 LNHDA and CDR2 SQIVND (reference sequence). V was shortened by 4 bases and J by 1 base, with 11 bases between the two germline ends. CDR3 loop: CASSTYTGSGNTIYF. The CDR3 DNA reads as TGTGCCAGTAGTACCTATACAGGGTCTGGAAACACCATATATTTT.

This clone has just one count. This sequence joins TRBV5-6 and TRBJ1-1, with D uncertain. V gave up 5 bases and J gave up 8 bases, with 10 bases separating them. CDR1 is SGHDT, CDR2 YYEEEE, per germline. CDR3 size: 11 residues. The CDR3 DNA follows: TGTGCCAGCAGTCTGACCGGGGAAGCTTTCTTT. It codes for CASSLTGEAFF.

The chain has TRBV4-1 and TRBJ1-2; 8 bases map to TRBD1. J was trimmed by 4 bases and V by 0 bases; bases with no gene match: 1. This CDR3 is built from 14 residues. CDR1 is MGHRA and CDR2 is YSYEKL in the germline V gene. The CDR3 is CASSQDGTGYGYTF. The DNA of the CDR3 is TGCGCCAGCAGCCAAGATGGGACAGGCTATGGCTACACCTTC.

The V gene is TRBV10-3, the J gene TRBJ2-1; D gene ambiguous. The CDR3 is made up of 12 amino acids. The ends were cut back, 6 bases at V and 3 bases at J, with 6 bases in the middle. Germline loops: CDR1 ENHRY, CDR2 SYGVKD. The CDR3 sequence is CAISQNYNEQFF. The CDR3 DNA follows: TGTGCCATCAGCCAGAACTACAATGAGCAGTTCTTC.

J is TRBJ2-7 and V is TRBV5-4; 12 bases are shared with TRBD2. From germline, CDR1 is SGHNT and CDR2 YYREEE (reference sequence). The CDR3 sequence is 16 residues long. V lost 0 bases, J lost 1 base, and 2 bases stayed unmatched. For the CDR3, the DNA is TGTGCCAGCAGCTTGGGTCTAGCGGGAGGGTCCTACGAGCAGTACTTC. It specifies CASSLGLAGGSYEQYF.

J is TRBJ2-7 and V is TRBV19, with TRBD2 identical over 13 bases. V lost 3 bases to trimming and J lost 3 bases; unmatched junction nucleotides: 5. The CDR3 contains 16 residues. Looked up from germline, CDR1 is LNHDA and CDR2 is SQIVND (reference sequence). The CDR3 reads CASSIKGLAGIYEQYF. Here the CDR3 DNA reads TGTGCCAGTAGTATTAAGGGACTAGCGGGAATCTACGAGCAGTACTTC.

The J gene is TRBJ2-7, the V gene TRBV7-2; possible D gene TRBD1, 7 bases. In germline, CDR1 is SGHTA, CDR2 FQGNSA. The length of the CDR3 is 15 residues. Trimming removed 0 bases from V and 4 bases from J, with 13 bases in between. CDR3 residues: CASSLAGAGGYEQYF. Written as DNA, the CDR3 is TGTGCCAGCAGCTTAGCGGGGGCAGGGGGGTACGAGCAGTACTTC.

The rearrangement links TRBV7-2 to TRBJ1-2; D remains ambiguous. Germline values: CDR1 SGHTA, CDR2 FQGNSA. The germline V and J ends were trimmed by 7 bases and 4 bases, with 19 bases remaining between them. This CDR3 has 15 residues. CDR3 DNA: TGTGCCAGCACCTGGAGGGCCGGGTCATTCTATGGCTACACCTTC. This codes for CASTWRAGSFYGYTF. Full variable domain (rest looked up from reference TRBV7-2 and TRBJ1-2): GAGVSQSPSNKVTEKGKDVELRCDPISGHTALYWYRQSLGQGLEFLIYFQGNSAPDKSGLPSDRFSAERTGGSVSTLTIQRTQQEDSAVYLCASTWRAGSFYGYTFGSGTRLTVV.

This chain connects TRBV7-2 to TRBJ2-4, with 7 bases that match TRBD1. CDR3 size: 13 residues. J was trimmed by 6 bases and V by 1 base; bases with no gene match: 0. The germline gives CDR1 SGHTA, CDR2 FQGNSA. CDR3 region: CASSLGQGNIQYF. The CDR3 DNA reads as TGTGCCAGCAGCTTAGGACAGGGAAACATTCAGTACTTC.

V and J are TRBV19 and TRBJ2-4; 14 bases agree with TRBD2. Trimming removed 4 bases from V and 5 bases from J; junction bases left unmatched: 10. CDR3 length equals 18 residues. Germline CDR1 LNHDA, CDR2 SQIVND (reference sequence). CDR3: CASSTPGTSGSGENIQYF. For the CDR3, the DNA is TGTGCCAGTAGTACCCCCGGGACTAGCGGGAGTGGGGAAAACATTCAGTACTTC.

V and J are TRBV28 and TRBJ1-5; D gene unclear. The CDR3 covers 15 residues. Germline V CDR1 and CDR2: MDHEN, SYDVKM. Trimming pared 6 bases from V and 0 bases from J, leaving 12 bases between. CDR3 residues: CASSSGVYSNQPQHF. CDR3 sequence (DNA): TGTGCCAGCAGCTCCGGGGTTTATAGCAATCAGCCCCAGCATTTT.

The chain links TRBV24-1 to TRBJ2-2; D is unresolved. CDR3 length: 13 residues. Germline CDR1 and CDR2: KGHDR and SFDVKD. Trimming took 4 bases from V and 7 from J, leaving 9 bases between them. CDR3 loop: CATSDPGNGELFF. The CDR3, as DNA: TGTGCCACCAGTGACCCAGGAAACGGGGAGCTGTTTTTT.

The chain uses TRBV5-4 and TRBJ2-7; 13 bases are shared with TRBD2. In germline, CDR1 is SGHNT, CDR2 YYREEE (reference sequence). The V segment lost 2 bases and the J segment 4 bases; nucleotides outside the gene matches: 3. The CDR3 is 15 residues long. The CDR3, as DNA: TGTGCCAGCAGCTTTGGACTAGCGGGAGCGTACGAGCAGTACTTC. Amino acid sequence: CASSFGLAGAYEQYF.

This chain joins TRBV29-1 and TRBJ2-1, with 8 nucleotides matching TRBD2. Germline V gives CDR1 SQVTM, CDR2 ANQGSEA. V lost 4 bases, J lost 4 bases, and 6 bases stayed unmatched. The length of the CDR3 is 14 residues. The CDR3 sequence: CSVGASGRYNEQFF. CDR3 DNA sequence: TGCAGCGTTGGGGCTAGCGGGCGTTACAATGAGCAGTTCTTC.

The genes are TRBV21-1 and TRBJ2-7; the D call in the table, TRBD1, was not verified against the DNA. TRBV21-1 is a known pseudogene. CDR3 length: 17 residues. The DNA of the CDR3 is TGTGCCAGCAAGGGACACCCGCCTAGGCCTTTTTTTTACGAGCAGTACTTC. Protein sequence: CASKGHPPRPFFYEQYF.

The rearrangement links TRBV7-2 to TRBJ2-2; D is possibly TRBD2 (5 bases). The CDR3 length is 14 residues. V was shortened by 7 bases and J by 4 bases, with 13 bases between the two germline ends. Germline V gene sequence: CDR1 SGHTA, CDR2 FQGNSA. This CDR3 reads CASTGMRGTGELFF. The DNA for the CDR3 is TGTGCCAGCACGGGGATGAGAGGCACCGGGGAGCTGTTTTTT.

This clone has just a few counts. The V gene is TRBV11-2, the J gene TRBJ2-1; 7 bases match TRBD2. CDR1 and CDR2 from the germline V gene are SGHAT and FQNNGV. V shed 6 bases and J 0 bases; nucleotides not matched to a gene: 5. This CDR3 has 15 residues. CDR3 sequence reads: CASSPRLASYNEQFF. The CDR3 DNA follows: TGTGCCAGCAGTCCCCGACTAGCCTCCTACAATGAGCAGTTCTTC.

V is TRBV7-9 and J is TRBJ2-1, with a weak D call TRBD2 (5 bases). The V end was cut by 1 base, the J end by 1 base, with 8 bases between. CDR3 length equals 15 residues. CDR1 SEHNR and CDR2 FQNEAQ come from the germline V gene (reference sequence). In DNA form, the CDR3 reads TGTGCCAGCAGCTTAGGCCTAGCTTCCTACAATGAGCAGTTCTTC. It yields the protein CASSLGLASYNEQFF.

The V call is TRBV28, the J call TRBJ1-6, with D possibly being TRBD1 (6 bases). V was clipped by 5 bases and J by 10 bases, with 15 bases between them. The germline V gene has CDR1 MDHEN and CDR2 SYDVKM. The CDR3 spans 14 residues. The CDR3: CASSNRGGGSPLHF. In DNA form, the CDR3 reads TGTGCCAGCAGTAACCGAGGGGGTGGGTCACCCCTCCACTTT.